This passage covers 31 T cell receptor beta chains from one sample sequenced in a study of blood T cell repertoires in COVID-19. The assay was immunoSEQ multiplex PCR, and TCRdb's table has in-frame clones only and misses some. The table records more than 400,000 clones, roughly 88% of them present only once. Input material: PBMCs or T cells enriched from blood (not recorded which). All receptors come from a man in his late teens or twenties who had recovered from COVID-19.

The J gene is TRBJ2-1, the V gene TRBV11-3; 7 nucleotides line up with TRBD2. This CDR3 region has 16 residues. Per the germline V gene, CDR1 is SGHNT and CDR2 is YENEEA. With 5 bases clipped from V and 4 bases from J, the junction kept 11 bases outside the gene matches. This chain's CDR3 is CASSPQAGSVYNEQFF. For the CDR3, the DNA is TGTGCCAGCAGCCCCCAAGCGGGGTCCGTTTACAATGAGCAGTTCTTC.

The genes are TRBV2 and TRBJ1-5; D is uncertain. CDR1 and CDR2 (germline): SNHLY, FYNNEI. The CDR3 is 12 amino acids. V was trimmed by 2 bases and J by 6 bases, leaving 5 bases between them. CDR3 sequence: CASSETGQPQHF. The CDR3, as DNA: TGTGCCAGCAGTGAAACCGGTCAGCCCCAGCATTTT.

The J gene is TRBJ1-1, the V gene TRBV10-1; 8 bases line up with TRBD1. With V trimmed by 6 bases and J by 3 bases, 3 bases remained unmatched. The CDR3 covers 13 residues. Germline V lookup: CDR1 WNHNN, CDR2 SYGVQD (reference sequence). CDR3 coding DNA: TGCGCCAGCAGACAGGGGGATTACACTGAAGCTTTCTTT. This translates into CASRQGDYTEAFF.

The gene calls are TRBV30 and TRBJ2-3; D remains ambiguous. The CDR3 has 14 residues. The germline V and J ends were trimmed by 0 bases and 3 bases, with 10 bases remaining between them. Germline CDR1 reads GTSNPN; CDR2 reads SVGIG (reference sequence). CDR3 sequence: CAWSVVTGTDTQYF. The CDR3 DNA sequence: TGTGCCTGGAGTGTAGTGACCGGGACAGATACGCAGTATTTT.

This clone came up once. The V and J genes are TRBV7-9 and TRBJ2-7; 8 positions agree with TRBD1. This CDR3 spans 15 amino acids. Germline assignment: CDR1 SEHNR and CDR2 FQNEAQ (reference sequence). V was pared by 5 bases and J by 3 bases, with 9 bases of the junction left unmatched. In DNA form, the CDR3 reads TGTGCCAGCAGCCCCTTCGGGACAGGCAACTACGAGCAGTACTTC. Its translation is CASSPFGTGNYEQYF.

V usage is TRBV2 and J usage is TRBJ2-3, with D maybe TRBD2 (6 bases). Deletions cut 1 base from V and 1 base from J, with 12 bases between. Germline V lookup: CDR1 SNHLY, CDR2 FYNNEI. The CDR3 has 16 residues. As DNA, the CDR3 is TGTGCCAGCAGTGAAGTAGAAAGACTAGGCACAGATACGCAGTATTTT. Protein: CASSEVERLGTDTQYF. Full variable domain (missing parts from reference TRBV2 and TRBJ2-3): EPEVTQTPSHQVTQMGQEVILRCVPISNHLYFYWYRQILGQKVEFLVSFYNNEISEKSEIFDDQFSVERPDGSNFTLKIRSTKLEDSAMYFCASSEVERLGTDTQYFGPGTRLTVL.

V and J are TRBV27 and TRBJ1-4; 7 positions agree with TRBD1. This CDR3 is built from 15 residues. The junction had 5 bases not matched to a gene; V was cut back by 0 bases and J by 7 bases. Per the germline V gene, CDR1 is MNHEY and CDR2 is SMNVEV (reference sequence). The CDR3 reads CASSLSPTGREKLFF. The CDR3 coding sequence is TGTGCCAGCAGTTTATCCCCGACAGGGCGTGAAAAACTGTTTTTT.

V is TRBV5-4 and J is TRBJ1-4, with D possibly being TRBD1 (6 bases). The CDR3 is made up of 15 amino acids. V was clipped by 4 bases and J by 6 bases, with 16 bases between them. Germline-derived CDR1 and CDR2 are SGHNT and YYREEE (reference sequence). The CDR3 region has the DNA TGTGCCAGCAGCCTCCGGGGGGGGGCGGATGAAAAACTGTTTTTT. This codes for CASSLRGGADEKLFF.

This chain links TRBV4-1 with TRBJ1-5; D uncertain. Trimming took 0 bases from V and 12 from J, leaving 12 bases between them. Germline values: CDR1 MGHRA, CDR2 YSYEKL. The CDR3 is made up of 13 amino acids. CDR3 amino acids: CASSQDGLEGQHF. In DNA, the CDR3 is TGCGCCAGCAGCCAAGATGGGCTTGAGGGCCAGCATTTT.

The chain uses TRBV6-5 and TRBJ1-2; D is uncertain. The length of the CDR3 is 12 residues. Trimming cost V 8 bases and J 3 bases, with 10 bases left between them. Germline V gene data show CDR1 as MNHEY and CDR2 as SVGAGI. The CDR3 DNA follows: TGTGCCAGCCAACCGGGTTACTATGGCTACACCTTC. It translates to CASQPGYYGYTF.

The V call is TRBV11-3, the J call TRBJ1-6, with TRBD1 matching 7 bases. Germline V gives CDR1 SGHNT, CDR2 YENEEA. The CDR3 sequence is 14 residues long. The V gene end was trimmed by 5 bases and the J gene end by 9 bases; junction bases not matched to a gene: 7. The DNA for the CDR3 is TGTGCCAGCAGCCCAACAGGGGTGGGTTCACCCCTCCACTTT. Protein product: CASSPTGVGSPLHF. The entire variable domain, with the rest obtained from reference TRBV11-3 and TRBJ1-6, is as follows: EAGVVQSPRYKIIEKKQPVAFWCNPISGHNTLYWYLQNLGQGPELLIRYENEEAVDDSQLPKDRFSAERLKGVDSTLKIQPAELGDSAVYLCASSPTGVGSPLHFGNGTRLTVT.

The V and J genes are TRBV6-5 and TRBJ2-6, with unresolved D. The germline gives CDR1 MNHEY, CDR2 SVGAGI. Trimming removed 7 bases at V and 0 bases at J, with 7 bases between. The CDR3 has 14 amino acids. The CDR3 is CASTGLSGANVLTF. CDR3 nucleotide sequence: TGTGCCAGCACAGGTCTCTCTGGGGCCAACGTCCTGACTTTC.

The V and J genes are TRBV7-2 and TRBJ1-5; weak D call: TRBD1 (5 bases). V was shortened by 0 bases and J by 5 bases, with 14 bases between the two germline ends. Germline V CDR1 and CDR2: SGHTA, FQGNSA. The CDR3 has 16 residues. The CDR3 is CASSLAGAYGDQPQHF. In nucleotides, the CDR3 is TGTGCCAGCAGCTTAGCAGGGGCCTATGGGGATCAGCCCCAGCATTTT.

The chain joins TRBV14 to TRBJ2-1, with 8 bases matching TRBD2. Looked up from germline, CDR1 is SGHDN and CDR2 is FVKESK. With 3 bases clipped from V and 0 bases from J, the junction kept 4 bases outside the gene matches. This CDR3 is built from 16 residues. The CDR3 reads CASSQLAGLSYNEQFF. The CDR3 DNA reads as TGTGCCAGCAGCCAGTTAGCGGGGCTCTCCTACAATGAGCAGTTCTTC.

V and J are TRBV2 and TRBJ1-1; tentative D call: TRBD1 (5 bases). V gave up 11 bases and J gave up 4 bases, with 20 bases separating them. CDR1 and CDR2 from the germline V gene are SNHLY and FYNNEI. This CDR3 region has 14 residues. CDR3 region: CASSQVPQGTEAFF. For the CDR3, the DNA is TGTGCCTCCTCTCAGGTTCCCCAGGGCACTGAAGCTTTCTTT.

The chain carries TRBV4-2 and TRBJ2-1, with 10 bases that match TRBD2. The CDR3 spans 14 residues. The junction had 6 bases not matched to a gene; V was cut back by 0 bases and J by 13 bases. In germline, CDR1 is LGHNA, CDR2 YNFKEQ. CDR3 region: CASSQDLSGRAQFF. The CDR3 bases are TGTGCCAGCAGCCAAGATTTAAGCGGGAGGGCTCAGTTCTTC.

The chain couples TRBV14 to TRBJ2-7, with D perhaps matching TRBD1 (6 bases). V lost 5 bases, J lost 7 bases, and 15 bases lay in between. The length of the CDR3 is 13 residues. Germline loops: CDR1 SGHDN, CDR2 FVKESK. This chain's CDR3 is CASSGQSMGEQYF. The DNA of the CDR3 is TGTGCCAGCAGCGGACAGTCCATGGGGGAGCAGTACTTC.

The chain carries TRBV4-1 and TRBJ2-1; D is uncertain. CDR1 and CDR2 from the germline V gene are MGHRA and YSYEKL. The CDR3 spans 16 residues. Between the trimmed V and J ends, which lost 1 base and 4 bases, there was a span of 14 bases. The CDR3: CASSQALAGKYNEQFF. CDR3 sequence (DNA): TGCGCCAGCAGCCAAGCTTTGGCAGGCAAGTACAATGAGCAGTTCTTC.

V is TRBV7-2 and J is TRBJ2-7, with 13 bases matching TRBD2. The CDR3 has 18 residues. Germline values: CDR1 SGHTA, CDR2 FQGNSA. The V and J ends lost 2 bases and 1 base, in that order; junction bases with no gene match: 8. CDR3 amino acids: CASSLRGGLAGYSYEQYF. The CDR3 DNA reads TGTGCCAGCAGCTTAAGGGGGGGACTAGCGGGATATTCCTACGAGCAGTACTTC.

This clone was detected a few times. The V gene is TRBV5-8, the J gene TRBJ1-1, with 7 bases that match TRBD1. The CDR3 totals 11 residues. V shed 5 bases and J 10 bases; nucleotides not matched to a gene: 5. The V gene's germline CDR1 is SGHTS and CDR2 YDEGEE. The CDR3 loop is CASRTGFGAFF. The CDR3 DNA reads TGTGCCAGCAGGACAGGGTTCGGAGCTTTCTTT.

The chain is built from TRBV3-1 (or the pseudogene TRBV3-2) and TRBJ1-6; TRBD1 matches 8 bases. CDR1 LGHDT and CDR2 YNNKEL come from the germline V gene (reference sequence). V trimming: 0 bases; J trimming: 7 bases; junction bases outside the gene matches: 5. This CDR3 is 16 amino acids long. CDR3 coding DNA: TGTGCCAGCAGCCAAGACCCAAGACAGGGGAATTCACCCCTCCACTTT. Amino acids: CASSQDPRQGNSPLHF.

This clone occurred once. J is TRBJ1-3 and V is TRBV28; TRBD1 is a possible D gene (5 bases). CDR1 MDHEN and CDR2 SYDVKM come from the germline V gene. CDR3 length: 15 amino acids. Trimming left V 5 bases short and J 4 bases short, with 15 bases between. The CDR3 DNA follows: TGTGCCAGCAGTGACGTGGACAAGGGAGGAAACACCATATATTTT. It specifies CASSDVDKGGNTIYF.

The gene calls are TRBV27 and TRBJ1-2, with TRBD1 as a possible D gene (5 bases). The CDR3 has 14 amino acids. Germline lookup yields CDR1 MNHEY and CDR2 SMNVEV (reference sequence). V was pared by 3 bases and J by 8 bases, with 16 bases between. In nucleotides, the CDR3 is TGTGCCAGCAGTTTCAGTTCGGGCAGGGCGGGCTACACCTTC. This encodes CASSFSSGRAGYTF.

The genes are TRBV10-1 and TRBJ2-5; possible D gene TRBD2, 6 bases. The CDR3 runs to 13 residues. V was cut by 0 bases and J by 7 bases, with 9 bases left in between. CDR1 is WNHNN, CDR2 SYGVQD, per germline (reference sequence). In DNA form, the CDR3 reads TGCGCCAGCAGTGAGTCTCCGGAGGGGACCCAGTACTTC. It codes for CASSESPEGTQYF.

The gene calls are TRBV27 and TRBJ2-7; 8 bases agree with TRBD1. CDR3 length: 14 amino acids. CDR1 is MNHEY, CDR2 SMNVEV, per germline (reference sequence). The V segment lost 5 bases and the J segment 2 bases; nucleotides outside the gene matches: 5. The CDR3: CASSGETGAYEQYF. Written as DNA, the CDR3 is TGTGCCAGCAGTGGGGAGACAGGGGCCTACGAGCAGTACTTC.

The genes are TRBV6-6 and TRBJ2-7; maybe TRBD1 (6 bases). Looked up from germline, CDR1 is MNHNY and CDR2 is SVGAGI (reference sequence). The CDR3 totals 12 residues. Trimming cost V 5 bases and J 6 bases, with 11 bases left between them. The CDR3 DNA reads TGTGCCAGCAGTCCACAGGGATCCGAGCAGTACTTC. Protein product: CASSPQGSEQYF.

This sequence joins TRBV7-9 and TRBJ1-1; D is perhaps TRBD1 (6 bases). The ends were cut back, 3 bases at V and 0 bases at J, with 8 bases in the middle. The germline V gene has CDR1 SEHNR and CDR2 FQNEAQ (reference sequence). The CDR3 spans 14 residues. The CDR3 loop is CASSFGQLNTEAFF. The CDR3 DNA follows: TGTGCCAGCAGCTTTGGACAGCTGAACACTGAAGCTTTCTTT.

The V call is TRBV2, the J call TRBJ2-7, with 13 bases fitting TRBD2. V lost 7 bases to trimming and J lost 7 bases; unmatched junction nucleotides: 10. CDR3 length: 15 amino acids. Germline V gene data show CDR1 as SNHLY and CDR2 as FYNNEI. The CDR3 nucleotides read TGTGCCAGCAACCAAGGACTAGCGGGAGCTCGGGAGCAGTACTTC. Its protein is CASNQGLAGAREQYF.

The rearrangement joins TRBV6-6 to TRBJ2-2; 7 bases line up with TRBD2. CDR1 and CDR2 (germline): MNHNY, SVGAGI (reference sequence). The CDR3 has 13 amino acids. J was trimmed by 4 bases and V by 7 bases; bases with no gene match: 3. CDR3 coding DNA: TGTGCCAGCACCCGGGAGGTCACCGGGGAGCTGTTTTTT. It is translated as CASTREVTGELFF.

The chain couples TRBV20-1 to TRBJ2-7; weak D call: TRBD2 (5 bases). In germline, CDR1 is DFQATT, CDR2 SNEGSKA (reference sequence). The CDR3 totals 15 residues. The V gene lost 3 bases and the J gene lost 0 bases, with 15 bases spanning the gap. In nucleotides, the CDR3 is TGCAGTGCTAGTACAGAGAGGGAGATCTCCTACGAGCAGTACTTC. This codes for CSASTEREISYEQYF.

The chain links TRBV29-1 to TRBJ2-2, with TRBD2 matching 15 bases. This CDR3 region has 16 residues. The ends lost 4 bases at V and 1 base at J; junction bases unmatched: 1. The germline CDR1 and CDR2 sequences are SQVTM and ANQGSEA. CDR3 loop: CSVGGLAGGNTGELFF. CDR3 nucleotide sequence: TGCAGCGTTGGGGGACTAGCGGGAGGGAACACCGGGGAGCTGTTTTTT.